The 3 T cell receptor beta chains in this list originate from one sample, sequenced in a study of tumor and adjacent non-tumor tissue in lung cancer. TCRbeta libraries were built with three rounds of nested PCR, modified from ARM-PCR. TCRdb reanalysed the multiplex PCR reads using MiXCR and keeps one entry per CDR3 protein. The sample has about 44,000 distinct CDR3 sequences, roughly 60% seen once. This sample's RNA came from whole unsorted tissue. The normal lung tissue was taken more than 3 cm from the tumor edge. The specimen was distant non-tumor lung tissue. Receptors originate from a woman aged 35 to 49 with non-small cell lung cancer.

Note on this clonotype: A much larger clone differs from this one at a single base, so this may be a read error. The CDR3 end shows no conserved phenylalanine or tryptophan, and so a read error is likely. The chain couples TRBV13 to TRBJ1-2, with D hard to call. The CDR3 sequence is 12 residues long. Trimming took 6 bases from V and 5 from J, leaving 10 bases between them. Germline V CDR1 and CDR2: PRHDT, FYEKMQ (reference sequence). CDR3 protein: CASRGLGYGYTI. The CDR3 region has the DNA TGTGCCAGCAGAGGTCTAGGGTATGGCTACACCATC.

As concerns this clonotype: The junction differs from germline at one of its ends, possibly a read error. The chain uses TRBV11-2 and TRBJ2-2; TRBD1 matches at 7 bases. The length of the CDR3 is 16 residues. Germline V gives CDR1 SGHAT, CDR2 FQNNGV. The CDR3 protein is CASSSSGTENTGEPFF. The CDR3 bases are TGTGCCAGCAGCTCGTCCGGGACAGAGAACACCGGGGAGCCGTTTTTT.

This clonotype has a count of ten or more. This chain joins TRBV6-6 and TRBJ1-6; TRBD1 matches at 8 bases. CDR3 size: 15 residues. The germline V gene has CDR1 MNHNY and CDR2 SVGAGI (reference sequence). The V and J ends lost 6 bases and 7 bases, in that order; junction bases with no gene match: 8. In nucleotides, the CDR3 is TGTGCCAGCAGATTCCAGGGGGCTGTGAATTCACCCCTCCACTTT. Its protein product is CASRFQGAVNSPLHF.